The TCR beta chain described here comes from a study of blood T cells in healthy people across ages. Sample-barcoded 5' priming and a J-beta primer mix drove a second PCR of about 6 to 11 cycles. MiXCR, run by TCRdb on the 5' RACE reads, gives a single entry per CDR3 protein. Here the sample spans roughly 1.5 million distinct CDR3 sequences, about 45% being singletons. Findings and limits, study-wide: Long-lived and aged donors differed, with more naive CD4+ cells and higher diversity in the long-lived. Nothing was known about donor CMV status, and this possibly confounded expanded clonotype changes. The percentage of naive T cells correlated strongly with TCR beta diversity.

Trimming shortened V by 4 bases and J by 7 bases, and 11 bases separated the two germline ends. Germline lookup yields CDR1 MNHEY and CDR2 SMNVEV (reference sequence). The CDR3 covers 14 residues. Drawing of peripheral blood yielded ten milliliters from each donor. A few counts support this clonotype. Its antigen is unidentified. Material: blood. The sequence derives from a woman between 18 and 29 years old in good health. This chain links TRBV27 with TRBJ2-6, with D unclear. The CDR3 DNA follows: TGTGCCAGCAGTTCCCCCGAGGACGCCAACGTCCTGACTTTC. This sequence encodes CASSSPEDANVLTF.